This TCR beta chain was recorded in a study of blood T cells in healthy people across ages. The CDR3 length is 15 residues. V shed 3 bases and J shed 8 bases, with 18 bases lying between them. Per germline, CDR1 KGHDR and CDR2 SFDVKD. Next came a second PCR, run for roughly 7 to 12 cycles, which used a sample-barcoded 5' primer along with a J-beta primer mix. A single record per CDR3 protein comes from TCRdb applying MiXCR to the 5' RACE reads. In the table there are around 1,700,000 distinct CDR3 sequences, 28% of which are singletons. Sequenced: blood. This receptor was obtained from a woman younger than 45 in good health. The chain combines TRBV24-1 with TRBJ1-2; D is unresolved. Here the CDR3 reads CATSDGRRAYDGYTF. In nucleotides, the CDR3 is TGTGCCACCAGTGATGGCCGACGAGCCTACGACGGCTACACCTTC.